These T cell receptor beta chains were read from a single sample in a study of blood T cell repertoires in COVID-19. Repertoires were generated with immunoSEQ multiplex PCR, while TCRdb's copy carries only in-frame clones and drops some. The sample carries roughly 200,000 clones, roughly 90% recorded once. The sequenced sample was PBMCs or T cells enriched from blood (not recorded which). The receptors shown here come from a woman aged 30 to 39 who had recovered from COVID-19. Both conserved end residues are part of each CDR3. A D gene is named only where the DNA matches it firmly. Not every row has a clone size; where given, it reads once, few, many or a size class.

-	TRBD2	TRBV4-1	TRBJ2-5	CASSQATSGGPFQETQYF	TGCGCCAGCAGCCAAGCAACTAGCGGGGGGCCTTTCCAAGAGACCCAGTACTTC
-	-	TRBV9	TRBJ2-2	CASSVLDRNTGELFF	TGTGCCAGCAGCGTACTGGACAGAAACACCGGGGAGCTGTTTTTT
-	-	TRBV3-1/TRBV3-2	TRBJ1-1	CASSQEARVDTEAFF	TGTGCCAGCAGCCAAGAGGCCCGGGTGGACACTGAAGCTTTCTTT
-	TRBD1	TRBV7-9	TRBJ1-2	CASSPTGGSGYTF	TGTGCCAGCAGCCCGACAGGGGGGTCCGGCTACACCTTC
-	TRBD1	TRBV5-1	TRBJ1-3	CASSPTGDGNTIYF	TGCGCCAGCAGCCCAACAGGGGACGGAAACACCATATATTTT
-	TRBD1	TRBV6-5	TRBJ1-6	CASRSGQGGNSPLHF	TGTGCCAGCAGATCGGGACAGGGGGGAAATTCACCCCTCCACTTT
-	TRBD1	TRBV2	TRBJ2-1	CASIGTGGSGVYNEQFF	TGTGCCAGCATCGGGACAGGGGGCAGCGGGGTTTACAATGAGCAGTTCTTC
-	TRBD1	TRBV7-8	TRBJ2-7	CASGQGAGNEQYF	TGTGCCAGCGGGCAGGGGGCTGGGAACGAGCAGTACTTC
-	-	TRBV7-8	TRBJ1-1	CASSLRQVLEWNTEAFF	TGTGCCAGCAGCCTCCGACAGGTTCTTGAATGGAACACTGAAGCTTTCTTT
-	TRBD1	TRBV7-9	TRBJ1-6	CASSSRQGKVGALHF	TGTGCCAGCAGCTCCCGACAGGGGAAAGTGGGGGCCCTCCACTTT
-	TRBD2	TRBV6-5	TRBJ2-7	CASSNLVAGASYEQYF	TGTGCCAGCAGTAACTTAGTAGCGGGAGCCTCCTACGAGCAGTACTTC
-	TRBD2	TRBV6-2/TRBV6-3	TRBJ2-1	CASSYRGDNNEQFF	TGTGCCAGCAGTTACCGGGGGGATAACAATGAGCAGTTCTTC
-	-	TRBV3-1/TRBV3-2	TRBJ2-2	CASSQVRNTGELFF	TGTGCCAGCAGCCAAGTCCGGAACACCGGGGAGCTGTTTTTT
-	TRBD1	TRBV6-5	TRBJ1-5	CASRATGGNNQPQHF	TGTGCCAGCAGAGCGACAGGGGGGAACAATCAGCCCCAGCATTTT
-	-	TRBV6-5	TRBJ1-6	CASSQNTNSPLHF	TGTGCCAGCAGCCAGAACACAAATTCACCCCTCCACTTT
-	TRBD2	TRBV5-1	TRBJ2-5	CASSLAGVRETQYF	TGCGCCAGCAGCTTAGCGGGGGTAAGAGAGACCCAGTACTTC
-	TRBD2	TRBV7-3	TRBJ2-5	CASSPTPGLAGETQYF	TGTGCCAGCAGCCCTACCCCGGGACTAGCGGGGGAGACCCAGTACTTC
-	-	TRBV28	TRBJ1-5	CASSLGPFNRAINQPQHF	TGTGCCAGCAGTTTAGGGCCATTTAACAGGGCAATCAATCAGCCCCAGCATTTT
-	-	TRBV5-1	TRBJ1-1	CASSLGLMNTEAFF	TGCGCCAGCAGCCTGGGACTTATGAACACTGAAGCTTTCTTT
-	-	TRBV6-2/TRBV6-3	TRBJ2-7	CASSKQGNEQYF	TGTGCCAGCAGTAAACAGGGTAACGAGCAGTACTTC
-	-	TRBV11-2	TRBJ2-3	CASSSSIRTVPDTQYF	TGTGCCAGCAGCTCTAGTATCCGGACAGTCCCGGATACGCAGTATTTT
-	TRBD1	TRBV6-5	TRBJ2-1	CASSDRRTYNEQFF	TGTGCCAGCTCGGACAGGAGGACCTACAATGAGCAGTTCTTC
-	TRBD1	TRBV12-3/TRBV12-4	TRBJ1-5	CASKTGDQPQHF	TGTGCCAGCAAAACAGGGGATCAGCCCCAGCATTTT
-	-	TRBV10-3	TRBJ1-1	CAISEQDRNTEAFF	TGTGCCATCAGTGAACAGGACAGAAACACTGAAGCTTTCTTT
-	-	TRBV12-1	TRBJ1-2	CASSFEAGMDGYTF	TGTGCCAGCAGCTTTGAGGCAGGGATGGATGGCTACACCTTC
-	-	TRBV19	TRBJ2-1	CASSISWGGFNEQFF	TGTGCCAGTAGTATCTCTTGGGGGGGCTTCAATGAGCAGTTCTTC
-	-	TRBV9	TRBJ2-3	CASSVRTGNTDTQYF	TGTGCCAGCAGCGTAAGAACAGGGAACACAGATACGCAGTATTTT
-	TRBD2	TRBV4-3	TRBJ2-2	CASSQPVSGGNTGELFF	TGCGCCAGCAGCCAGCCTGTGAGCGGGGGAAACACCGGGGAGCTGTTTTTT
-	-	TRBV7-2	TRBJ1-1	CASSLAVAAEAFF	TGTGCCAGCAGCTTAGCGGTGGCAGCTGAAGCTTTCTTT
-	-	TRBV7-9	TRBJ1-2	CASSRQGPDGYTF	TGTGCCAGCAGCCGGCAGGGGCCGGATGGCTACACCTTC
-	-	TRBV5-1	TRBJ1-5	CASSLEGGGGNQPQHF	TGCGCCAGCAGCTTGGAAGGAGGTGGGGGCAATCAGCCCCAGCATTTT
-	-	TRBV10-3	TRBJ1-2	CAISGPGQSYGYTF	TGTGCCATCAGTGGGCCGGGACAAAGCTATGGCTACACCTTC
once	-	TRBV9	TRBJ2-1	CASSGHDYNEQFF	TGTGCCAGCAGCGGGCACGACTACAATGAGCAGTTCTTC
-	TRBD2	TRBV4-1	TRBJ2-2	CASSRAGANTGELFF	TGCGCCAGCAGCCGCGCGGGGGCGAACACCGGGGAGCTGTTTTTT
-	-	TRBV5-1	TRBJ1-1	CASSLEGEGEAFF	TGCGCCAGCAGCTTGGAGGGGGAGGGTGAAGCTTTCTTT
-	-	TRBV5-4	TRBJ2-7	CASSLSPGGTYEQYF	TGTGCCAGCAGCTTGTCGCCAGGAGGGACCTACGAGCAGTACTTC
-	-	TRBV9	TRBJ2-5	CASSVAGETQYF	TGTGCCAGCAGCGTCGCAGGGGAGACCCAGTACTTC
-	TRBD2	TRBV4-1	TRBJ2-1	CASSQDRTGAGGRNEQFF	TGCGCCAGCAGCCAAGATAGAACTGGCGCGGGGGGCCGGAATGAGCAGTTCTTC
-	-	TRBV4-3	TRBJ1-5	CASSQDWGGDQPQHF	TGCGCCAGCAGCCAAGATTGGGGGGGGGACCAGCCCCAGCATTTT
-	TRBD1	TRBV11-2	TRBJ2-1	CASSSLGGTGRRNEQFF	TGTGCCAGCAGCTCCCTGGGGGGGACAGGGAGGAGAAATGAGCAGTTCTTC
-	TRBD2	TRBV4-3	TRBJ2-3	CASSQGSERGYTQYF	TGCGCCAGCAGCCAAGGTAGTGAGCGGGGGTATACGCAGTATTTT
-	TRBD2	TRBV5-1	TRBJ2-5	CASSPRLAGGQETQYF	TGCGCCAGCAGCCCCCGGCTAGCGGGGGGCCAAGAGACCCAGTACTTC
once	-	TRBV29-1	TRBJ2-7	CSVEKGIGYEQYF	TGCAGCGTTGAAAAGGGGATCGGCTACGAGCAGTACTTC
-	TRBD1	TRBV5-1	TRBJ1-1	CASSLGTGVMRTEAFF	TGCGCCAGCAGCTTGGGGACAGGGGTAATGAGGACTGAAGCTTTCTTT
-	-	TRBV11-1	TRBJ1-1	CASSLARGEAFF	TGTGCCAGCAGCTTAGCGAGGGGGGAAGCTTTCTTT
-	TRBD1	TRBV18	TRBJ1-2	CASSPMTGINGYTF	TGTGCCAGCTCACCGATGACAGGGATTAATGGCTACACCTTC
-	-	TRBV3-1/TRBV3-2	TRBJ2-5	CASSQDGGEEETQYF	TGTGCCAGCAGCCAAGATGGAGGGGAGGAGGAGACCCAGTACTTC
-	TRBD1	TRBV5-4	TRBJ2-5	CASSLDGSMDRAITETQYF	TGTGCCAGCAGCTTGGACGGTTCCATGGACAGGGCCATAACGGAGACCCAGTACTTC
-	-	TRBV19	TRBJ1-1	CATRQMNTEAFF	TGTGCCACCCGACAGATGAACACTGAAGCTTTCTTT
-	-	TRBV4-3	TRBJ1-2	CASSQILGALNYGYTF	TGCGCCAGCAGCCAAATATTAGGAGCCTTAAACTATGGCTACACCTTC
-	TRBD1	TRBV7-9	TRBJ1-6	CASSFGQENSPLHF	TGTGCCAGCAGCTTTGGACAGGAGAATTCACCCCTCCACTTT
-	-	TRBV9	TRBJ1-1	CASSTQGGMNTEAFF	TGTGCCAGCAGCACGCAGGGAGGGATGAACACTGAAGCTTTCTTT
-	TRBD1	TRBV11-3	TRBJ2-3	CASSSRDSSTDTQYF	TGTGCCAGCAGCTCCCGGGACAGCAGCACAGATACGCAGTATTTT
once	-	TRBV2	TRBJ2-1	CASSEGQTLVNEQFF	TGTGCCAGCAGTGAAGGACAGACCTTGGTCAATGAGCAGTTCTTC
once	TRBD1	TRBV6-6	TRBJ1-5	CASSFGTVYNQPQHF	TGTGCCAGCAGTTTCGGGACAGTGTACAATCAGCCCCAGCATTTT
-	TRBD1	TRBV19	TRBJ1-5	CASSRQGARQPQHF	TGTGCCAGTAGTCGGCAGGGGGCTCGGCAGCCCCAGCATTTT